These T cell receptor beta chains were read from a single sample in a study of T-cell reconstitution after alpha-beta-depleted transplantation in children. TCRdb re-called the PCR reads through MiXCR, storing one row per CDR3 protein. The sample holds fewer than 200,000 distinct CDR3 sequences, approximately 7% seen once. The sample in question was PBMCs from the stem cell graft donor, obtained from the stem cell graft. All receptors derive from a human donor who donated a stem cell graft to a child with Wiskott-Aldrich syndrome. CDR3s include the opening cysteine and the closing phenylalanine or tryptophan. Each record gives: CDR3 length, clone size, V gene, D gene, J gene, CDR3 DNA, CDR3 protein. The D gene is left open where the match is weak. Size values are once, few and many counts, or a class for expanded clones, and some rows have none.

14	few	TRBV7-2	-	TRBJ1-2	TGTGCCAGCAGCTCCGATCCGGGACGCTATGGCTACACCTTC	CASSSDPGRYGYTF
16	many	TRBV6-2/TRBV6-3	-	TRBJ2-7	TGTGCCAGCAGAGACCCCCGGAGCGGCAGCTCCTACGAGCAGTACTTC	CASRDPRSGSSYEQYF
12	-	TRBV20-1	-	TRBJ2-5	TGCAGTGCTAGAGTGCTGGGAGAGACCCAGTACTTC	CSARVLGETQYF
15	few	TRBV28	-	TRBJ2-5	TGTGCCAGCAGTTTAGATTTCAAGACTCAAGAGACCCAGTACTTC	CASSLDFKTQETQYF
17	many	TRBV9	-	TRBJ2-1	TGTGCCAGCAGCGTAGAAAGTGGGAGCGCCTCCTACAATGAGCAGTTCTTC	CASSVESGSASYNEQFF
14	few	TRBV11-2	TRBD2	TRBJ2-5	TGTGCCAGCAGCTTCAGGACTAGCCGTGAGACCCAGTACTTC	CASSFRTSRETQYF
15	many	TRBV7-9	-	TRBJ2-5	TGTGCCAGCAGCTTACTCTTGGGCGGTGGAGAGACCCAGTACTTC	CASSLLLGGGETQYF
14	-	TRBV6-1	TRBD1	TRBJ1-2	TGTGCCAGCAGCAAGGACAGGGACTACTATGGCTACACCTTC	CASSKDRDYYGYTF
14	-	TRBV14	-	TRBJ2-7	TGTGCCAGCAGCCAAGAGACGGCTAGCAAGGGACAGTACTTC	CASSQETASKGQYF
16	many	TRBV5-6	-	TRBJ2-2	TGTGCCAGCAGCTCCCCCGAGAGGGGAGAAACCGGGGAGCTGTTTTTT	CASSSPERGETGELFF
16	many	TRBV6-2/TRBV6-3	-	TRBJ2-3	TGTGCCAGCAGTTACAATTTCGGGATACGTGTGGGTACGCAGTATTTT	CASSYNFGIRVGTQYF
16	many	TRBV28	-	TRBJ1-1	TGTGCCAGCAGGACTGGGGCATTTTCCCCGAACACTGAAGCTTTCTTT	CASRTGAFSPNTEAFF
14	many	TRBV4-3	-	TRBJ1-5	TGCGCCAGCAGTTCAGGGAGAGGCAATCAGCCCCAGCATTTT	CASSSGRGNQPQHF
16	many	TRBV20-1	-	TRBJ1-2	TGCAGTGCTAGGCCTTTCGACAGCCGCTCTAACTATGGCTACACCTTC	CSARPFDSRSNYGYTF
19	many	TRBV4-2	TRBD2	TRBJ2-3	TGTGCCAGCAGCCAAGATTCGTTCGGGGGGGGCTTCGGTACAGATACGCAGTATTTT	CASSQDSFGGGFGTDTQYF
18	-	TRBV15	TRBD1	TRBJ1-6	TGTGCCACCAGCACTCGGACAGGGGGGAGCTCCTATAATTCACCCCTCCACTTT	CATSTRTGGSSYNSPLHF
17	many	TRBV28	TRBD1	TRBJ2-3	TGTGCCAGCAGTTTGGGACAGGGATTACGAACGGCAGATACGCAGTATTTT	CASSLGQGLRTADTQYF
16	many	TRBV12-3/TRBV12-4	-	TRBJ2-3	TGTGCCAGCAGTATTCCGGGACTCAATTCGCTGGATACGCAGTATTTT	CASSIPGLNSLDTQYF
16	many	TRBV5-1	TRBD2	TRBJ2-3	TGCGCCAGCAGCGGTGGTCTAGCGGGAGGCCGGGATACGCAGTATTTT	CASSGGLAGGRDTQYF
13	many	TRBV20-1	-	TRBJ2-1	TGCAGTGCTAGAGGGGGGGGCAACAATGAGCAGTTCTTC	CSARGGGNNEQFF
16	many	TRBV5-6	TRBD1	TRBJ1-5	TGTGCCAGCAGCTGGGGACAGGGGGGGAGCAATCAGCCCCAGCATTTT	CASSWGQGGSNQPQHF
12	many	TRBV28	-	TRBJ2-7	TGTGCCAGCACCACCGGTCAGTACGAGCAGTACTTC	CASTTGQYEQYF
14	few	TRBV20-1	-	TRBJ1-2	TGCAGTGCTAGAGCGCGGACGGACAACTATGGCTACACCTTC	CSARARTDNYGYTF
13	many	TRBV12-3/TRBV12-4	TRBD1	TRBJ2-7	TGTGCCAGCAGTTTTGGGGCAGTCGGGACAGGGCTATTC	CASSFGAVGTGLF
13	-	TRBV30	TRBD1	TRBJ1-5	TGTGCCTGGAGGGGACAGGGAGACCAGCCCCAGCATTTT	CAWRGQGDQPQHF
12	many	TRBV5-5	-	TRBJ1-1	TGTGCCAGCAGCTTTTGGGGCACTGAAGCTTTCTTT	CASSFWGTEAFF
14	many	TRBV13	-	TRBJ2-3	TGTGCCAGCAGCTTCTCTTCCGGCCTAGTGACGCAGTATTTT	CASSFSSGLVTQYF
14	many	TRBV10-3	TRBD2	TRBJ2-3	TGTGCCATCGATGCGGGGGGCTCCACAGATACGCAGTATTTT	CAIDAGGSTDTQYF
12	-	TRBV29-1	-	TRBJ1-3	TGCAGCGGAACTTACTCTGGAAACACCATATATTTT	CSGTYSGNTIYF
10	many	TRBV5-6	-	TRBJ1-1	TGTGCCAGTTGTATTTTTGAAGCTTTCTTT	CASCIFEAFF
15	-	TRBV15	-	TRBJ1-2	TGTGCCACCAGTGAACAGCATCGAATTAACTATGGCTACACCTTC	CATSEQHRINYGYTF
13	few	TRBV7-8	-	TRBJ1-1	TGTGCCAGCAGCCAGGGTCTACTGGTAGAAGCTTTCTTT	CASSQGLLVEAFF
14	many	TRBV29-1	TRBD1	TRBJ1-1	TGCAGCGTAACCGGACAGGGAGTGGAGACTGAAGCTTTCTTT	CSVTGQGVETEAFF
14	-	TRBV12-3/TRBV12-4	-	TRBJ2-5	TGTGCCAGCAGCCCCTGGGCGCTCCAAGAGACCCAGTACTTC	CASSPWALQETQYF
16	many	TRBV20-1	TRBD2	TRBJ2-1	TGCAGTGCTAGAGCCTTTAGCGGGAGGGCCTATAATGAGCAGTTCTTC	CSARAFSGRAYNEQFF
18	few	TRBV20-1	-	TRBJ2-2	TGCAGTGCTAGCCCGATACAGGGTCGGGTCGGCGGAGCCGGGGAGCTGTTTTTT	CSASPIQGRVGGAGELFF
13	many	TRBV2	-	TRBJ1-1	TGTGCCAGCAGTGAGGGGGGGAACACTGAAGCTTTCTTT	CASSEGGNTEAFF
15	many	TRBV18	-	TRBJ2-1	TGTGCCAGCTCACCTTCTCAGGCAGAGGGGAATGAGCAGTTCTTC	CASSPSQAEGNEQFF
14	many	TRBV12-3/TRBV12-4	-	TRBJ1-1	TGTGCCAGCAGCCCACGTATCTTTAACACTGAAGCTTTCTTT	CASSPRIFNTEAFF
18	many	TRBV29-1	TRBD1	TRBJ2-2	TGCAGCGTTGAAGGCTCGGACAGGGGGTACGGTAACACCGGGGAGCTGTTTTTT	CSVEGSDRGYGNTGELFF
16	many	TRBV15	-	TRBJ1-6	TGTGCCACCAGCAGAGATTCCGGGGCCGAATATTCACCCCTCCACTTT	CATSRDSGAEYSPLHF
16	many	TRBV7-2	-	TRBJ2-1	TGTGCCAGCAGCTTAGATAGGTCTACGGGCTACAATGAGCAGTTCTTC	CASSLDRSTGYNEQFF
14	few	TRBV7-9	-	TRBJ2-5	TGTGCCAGCAGCACAACCCAGCCGAGGGAGACCCAGTACTTC	CASSTTQPRETQYF